One and the same sample provided the 2 T cell receptor beta chains below, sequenced in a study of neurological immune-mediated disorders. TCRdb itself ran the 5' RACE reads through MiXCR, one entry per CDR3 protein. The sample includes tens of thousands of distinct CDR3 sequences, 11% of them seen just once. The sequencing input was CD4+ T cells from blood. The receptors come from a woman in her thirties with HTLV-1-associated myelopathy (HAM/TSP).

This clonotype is classed as medium-sized. CDR3 coding DNA: TGTGCCAGCAGCACCGGACAGGGGCTAGGTGGAAACACCATATATTTT. Amino acid sequence: CASSTGQGLGGNTIYF. The rearrangement uses TRBV7-9 and TRBJ1-3, with TRBD1 matching over 9 bases. V lost 5 bases and J lost 3; bases outside the gene matches: 8. The CDR3 spans 16 residues. The V gene's germline CDR1 is SEHNR and CDR2 FQNEAQ (reference sequence).

This clonotype showed up many times. DNA for the CDR3: TGTGCCAGCAGCTTCGCCGGAGGGAACACTGAAGCTTTCTTT. Translated: CASSFAGGNTEAFF. The rearrangement uses TRBV7-8 and TRBJ1-1, with D uncertain. V lost 3 bases and J 1 base, leaving 9 bases between the germline ends. Per the germline V gene, CDR1 is SGHVS and CDR2 is FQNEAQ. The CDR3 length is 14 residues.